One TCR beta chain is described in this entry. TEMRA cells were enriched by FACS, and CD4+ and CD8+ T cells were negatively isolated. CDR1 DFQATT and CDR2 SNEGSKA come from the germline V gene (reference sequence). This CDR3 is 16 amino acids long. V shed 5 bases and J shed 4 bases, with 23 bases lying between them. RNA totalling roughly 0.45 to 1 ug underwent reverse transcription with random hexamers. TCRdb re-called the immunoSEQ multiplex PCR reads with MiXCR, one entry per CDR3 protein. The profile shows more than 150,000 distinct CDR3 sequences, approximately 94% of them singletons. The source of the sample is a study of CD8 T cells in Susac syndrome.

The source of this sequence is a human donor with multiple sclerosis. Sample: CD8+ T cells from PBMCs. The chain is built from TRBV20-1 and TRBJ2-5; tentatively, D is TRBD2 (6 bases). The CDR3 DNA is TGCAGTGCTCCTACGAAACGGGGGTTTCGGAGAGAGACCCAGTACTTC. Translation: CSAPTKRGFRRETQYF.